The subject of this entry is one TCR beta chain. As yet, its antigen is unknown. This entry is derived from a study of blood T cells in healthy people across ages. Study details: Through template switching, about one barcoded beta molecule was captured per two T cells, as measured in model experiments.

Study outcomes and limitations: The study lacked donor CMV status, which possibly confounded expanded clonotype changes.

In germline, CDR1 is SEHNR, CDR2 FQNEAQ (reference sequence). The V gene end was trimmed by 3 bases and the J gene end by 0 bases; junction bases not matched to a gene: 6. The CDR3 runs to 16 residues. Alongside a J-beta primer mix, a sample-barcoded 5' primer served in a second PCR lasting about 6 to 11 cycles. Each TCR beta cDNA got a 12-nucleotide random molecular identifier. TCRdb processed the 5' RACE reads anew with MiXCR; each CDR3 protein has one entry. The sample has 1.5 million to 2 million distinct CDR3 sequences, 28% seen once. A minimum of 6 million PBMCs was isolated per sample. The sequencing sample was made of blood. The V call is TRBV7-9, the J call TRBJ2-3; the match to TRBD2 covers 7 bases. The sequence was obtained from a woman aged 30 to 39 in good health. The CDR3 DNA reads as TGTGCCAGCAGCTTGTACCTAGCGGCTAGCACAGATACGCAGTATTTT. Protein sequence: CASSLYLAASTDTQYF.